These 25 T cell receptor beta chains came from one sample sequenced in a study of low-dose radiotherapy and immunotherapy resistance in tumors. Gene-specific TRAV and TRBV primers were used for first-strand cDNA, covering alpha and beta chains. TCR amplification involved around 22 PCR cycles with a constant-region primer and V-primer adapter. TCRdb called the reads again in MiXCR, with one record for every CDR3 protein. Of fewer than 8,000 distinct CDR3 sequences in the sample, 60% to 85% were seen once. These receptors originate from a human donor with advanced metastatic prostate, ovarian, gallbladder or colorectal cancer (not recorded which). This table probably holds off-target reads from a library built for another chain.

The V gene is TRBV6-4, the J gene TRBJ2-6; the D is unclear. This CDR3 is built from 14 residues. Germline V gene lookup returns CDR1 MRHNA and CDR2 SNTAGT. The germline V and J ends were trimmed by 5 bases and 0 bases, with 5 bases remaining between them. The CDR3 is CASSPSSGANVLTF. The CDR3 coding sequence is TGTGCCAGCAGTCCATCCTCTGGGGCCAACGTCCTGACTTTC.

The chain links TRBV11-2 to TRBJ2-5; 7 nucleotides match TRBD1. In germline, CDR1 is SGHAT, CDR2 FQNNGV. J lost 5 bases, V lost 1 base, and 7 bases had no gene match. The CDR3 totals 15 residues. The CDR3 here is CASSLGDREWETQYF. CDR3 DNA: TGTGCCAGCAGCTTAGGAGACAGGGAATGGGAGACCCAGTACTTC.

The rearrangement joins TRBV11-2 to TRBJ2-2; the D gene is possibly TRBD2 (6 bases). V dropped 6 bases and J dropped 4 bases, with 15 bases sitting between them. CDR3 size: 15 residues. Germline lookup yields CDR1 SGHAT and CDR2 FQNNGV. CDR3 nucleotide sequence: TGTGCCAGCAGTATTATCGGGGGAATCACCGGGGAGCTGTTTTTT. This sequence encodes CASSIIGGITGELFF.

This chain links TRBV24-1 with TRBJ2-3; 11 bases align to TRBD2. This CDR3 has 21 residues. The germline gives CDR1 KGHDR, CDR2 SFDVKD. J gave up 1 base and V 5 bases, and 19 bases lay outside the gene matches. CDR3 residues: CATSGRLGQAGTSGGTDTQYF. DNA for the CDR3: TGTGCCACCAGTGGGCGACTCGGGCAGGCTGGGACTAGCGGTGGCACAGATACGCAGTATTTT.

This chain connects TRBV6-8 to TRBJ2-5; no definite D call. Germline values: CDR1 MNHGY, CDR2 SAAAGT. V was shortened by 6 bases and J by 3 bases, with 2 bases between the two germline ends. This CDR3 spans 10 amino acids. This CDR3 is CASREETQYF. The CDR3 region has the DNA TGTGCCAGCAGAGAAGAGACCCAGTACTTC.

This clonotype was detected only once. This chain links TRBV19 with TRBJ1-2, with D unclear. The germline gives CDR1 LNHDA, CDR2 SQIVND (reference sequence). V was clipped by 5 bases and J by 0 bases, with 13 bases between them. The CDR3 spans 15 residues. The CDR3 bases are TGTGCCAGTAGTCCCCTATCAGCGGCTAACTATGGCTACACCTTC. Encoded protein: CASSPLSAANYGYTF.

The chain couples TRBV5-1 to TRBJ2-3; TRBD2 matches 10 bases. This CDR3 has 15 residues. V gave up 6 bases and J gave up 3 bases; unmatched junction bases: 7. The germline CDR1 and CDR2 sequences are SGHRS and YFSETQ. CDR3: CASTKLAGGTDTQYF. The CDR3 coding sequence is TGCGCCAGCACTAAGTTAGCGGGAGGTACAGATACGCAGTATTTT.

This clonotype came up a few times. The chain carries TRBV28 and TRBJ2-7; no definite D call. The CDR3 is made up of 12 amino acids. Trimming cost V 2 bases and J 5 bases, with 7 bases left between them. Germline lookup yields CDR1 MDHEN and CDR2 SYDVKM. CDR3 in amino acids: CASSLQVNEQYF. CDR3 nucleotides: TGTGCCAGCAGTTTACAGGTGAACGAGCAGTACTTC.

This clonotype appeared a few times. The V and J genes are TRBV2 and TRBJ2-2; D possibly corresponds to TRBD2 (5 bases). This CDR3 contains 11 residues. Trimming took 4 bases from V and 13 from J, leaving 10 bases between them. Germline V gene lookup returns CDR1 SNHLY and CDR2 FYNNEI. CDR3 DNA: TGTGCCAGCAGTGTAGAAGGAGGGCTGTTTTTT. Protein sequence: CASSVEGGLFF.

The chain combines TRBV23-1 with TRBJ2-1; D is undetermined. TRBV23-1 has ORF status, its function being uncertain. This CDR3 is 15 amino acids long. V was shortened by 0 bases and J by 0 bases, with 6 bases between the two germline ends. CDR3 in amino acids: CASSQSGSSYNEQFF. The CDR3 nucleotides read TGCGCCAGCAGTCAATCCGGGTCCTCCTACAATGAGCAGTTCTTC.

This clonotype was detected only once. The chain uses TRBV2 and TRBJ2-7; D not resolved. CDR1 is SNHLY and CDR2 is FYNNEI in the germline V gene. V lost 5 bases and J lost 4, with 12 bases in between. The CDR3 consists of 13 residues. This chain's CDR3 is CASSISGIYEQYF. The CDR3 DNA reads as TGTGCCAGCAGTATCAGTGGCATATACGAGCAGTACTTC.

V gene TRBV4-3 combines with J gene TRBJ2-7; D remains ambiguous. Germline CDR1 LGHNA, CDR2 YSLEER. The CDR3 has 15 residues. Trimming stripped 0 bases from V and 4 bases from J, with 13 bases between. CDR3 in DNA: TGCGCCAGCAGCCAAGAAATGAGCCAGGTTTACGAGCAGTACTTC. This codes for CASSQEMSQVYEQYF.

The CDR3: CSARDPAGGGRNEQFF. The CDR3 bases are TGCAGTGCTAGAGATCCAGCGGGAGGAGGTAGGAATGAGCAGTTCTTC. This chain links TRBV20-1 with TRBJ2-1; 9 bases map to TRBD2. The CDR3 runs 16 residues. Looked up from germline, CDR1 is DFQATT and CDR2 is SNEGSKA (reference sequence). The trim removed 0 bases at V and 7 bases at J, leaving 10 bases unmatched.

This clonotype appeared a few times. This chain links TRBV5-6 with TRBJ2-7; tentative D call: TRBD1 (6 bases). This CDR3 is 12 amino acids long. From germline, CDR1 is SGHDT and CDR2 YYEEEE. Between the trimmed V and J ends, which lost 10 bases and 4 bases, there was a span of 15 bases. The DNA of the CDR3 is TGTGCCTCATCGAGGGGGTCTTACGAGCAGTACTTC. Translated: CASSRGSYEQYF.

The genes are TRBV5-4 and TRBJ2-1; a weak D match, TRBD1 (6 bases). The CDR3 loop spans 15 amino acids. Germline loops: CDR1 SGHNT, CDR2 YYREEE (reference sequence). Trimming left V 1 base short and J 6 bases short, with 14 bases between. This CDR3 reads CASSLLLDRFNEQFF. The CDR3 DNA is TGTGCCAGCAGCTTGCTTCTCGACAGGTTCAATGAGCAGTTCTTC.

The rearrangement links TRBV11-1 to TRBJ2-1; 8 bases agree with TRBD1. This CDR3 is 14 amino acids long. Germline CDR1 and CDR2: SGHAT and FQDESV (reference sequence). The V gene end was trimmed by 4 bases and the J gene end by 8 bases; junction bases not matched to a gene: 7. The CDR3 reads CASSYGQGWDEQFF. The CDR3 DNA sequence: TGTGCCAGCAGCTACGGACAGGGTTGGGATGAGCAGTTCTTC. Looking up the rest from reference TRBV11-1 and TRBJ2-1 gives the full variable domain: EAEVAQSPRYKITEKSQAVAFWCDPISGHATLYWYRQILGQGPELLVQFQDESVVDDSQLPKDRFSAERLKGVDSTLKIQPAELGDSAMYLCASSYGQGWDEQFFGPGTRLTVL.

The genes are TRBV20-1 and TRBJ2-1; D may be TRBD1 (6 bases). The V gene's germline CDR1 is DFQATT and CDR2 SNEGSKA (reference sequence). This CDR3 comprises 14 residues. With 1 base removed from V and 1 base from J, the gap between germline ends came to 8 bases. The CDR3 is CSARGQVSYNEQFF. The CDR3 DNA follows: TGCAGTGCTAGAGGACAGGTATCCTACAATGAGCAGTTCTTC.

The rearrangement joins TRBV12-3 or TRBV12-4 to TRBJ1-6; D is perhaps TRBD1 (5 bases). Trimming pared 3 bases from V and 0 bases from J, leaving 15 bases between. The CDR3 runs 18 residues. CDR3 nucleotides: TGTGCCAGCAGTTTTGGTGCGGCAGGGAGCTCCTATAATTCACCCCTCCACTTT. Amino acid sequence: CASSFGAAGSSYNSPLHF.

The chain combines TRBV5-1 with TRBJ1-5; D is unresolved. V gave up 4 bases and J gave up 4 bases, with 12 bases separating them. Germline values: CDR1 SGHRS, CDR2 YFSETQ. The CDR3 totals 14 residues. CDR3 sequence: CASSQGGLNQPQHF. The CDR3, as DNA: TGCGCCAGCAGCCAAGGAGGGCTAAATCAGCCCCAGCATTTT.

The rearrangement joins TRBV5-8 to TRBJ2-1; 7 positions match TRBD2. The V gene end was trimmed by 7 bases and the J gene end by 0 bases; junction bases not matched to a gene: 16. The germline V gene encodes CDR1 SGHTS and CDR2 YDEGEE. This CDR3 is built from 18 residues. The CDR3 sequence: CASPNSLLRESSYNEQFF. The CDR3 DNA follows: TGTGCCAGCCCAAATTCATTATTGCGGGAGAGCTCCTACAATGAGCAGTTCTTC.

The chain is built from TRBV20-1 and TRBJ2-7; D may be TRBD2 (6 bases). Germline CDR1 reads DFQATT; CDR2 reads SNEGSKA (reference sequence). The CDR3 loop spans 15 amino acids. Between the trimmed V and J ends, which lost 0 bases and 5 bases, there was a span of 17 bases. CDR3 in amino acids: CSARDRLGGLNEQYF. DNA of the CDR3: TGCAGTGCTAGAGATCGGTTGGGGGGTCTCAACGAGCAGTACTTC.

This chain links TRBV28 with TRBJ2-7; D unresolved. The length of the CDR3 is 9 residues. Germline CDR1 and CDR2: MDHEN and SYDVKM. CDR3 sequence: CVNPYEQYF. Here the CDR3 DNA reads TGTGTCAACCCCTACGAGCAGTACTTC. Variable domain in full (rest from reference TRBV28 and TRBJ2-7): DVKVTQSSRYLVKRTGEKVFLECVQDMDHENMFWYRQDPGLGLRLIYFSYDVKMKEKGDIPEGYSVSREKKERFSLILESASTNQTSMYLCVNPYEQYFGPGTRLTVT.

This clonotype was picked up a small number of times. The chain is built from TRBV19 and TRBJ1-2; D unclear. Germline CDR1 and CDR2: LNHDA and SQIVND (reference sequence). This CDR3 comprises 13 residues. V was shortened by 1 base and J by 2 bases, with 5 bases between the two germline ends. The CDR3 DNA sequence: TGTGCCAGTAGTATAGGACGGAACTATGGCTACACCTTC. Its protein product is CASSIGRNYGYTF.

The rearrangement joins TRBV20-1 to TRBJ2-3, with D perhaps matching TRBD1 (6 bases). CDR3 length: 12 amino acids. The V and J ends lost 7 bases and 3 bases respectively, with 11 bases between them. Germline values: CDR1 DFQATT, CDR2 SNEGSKA (reference sequence). CDR3 loop: CSVPGATDTQYF. The CDR3 bases are TGCAGTGTGCCAGGGGCGACAGATACGCAGTATTTT.

There are a few counts of this clonotype. The chain couples TRBV28 to TRBJ2-7; 9 bases are a match to TRBD2. CDR1 MDHEN and CDR2 SYDVKM come from the germline V gene. J was trimmed by 1 base and V by 6 bases; bases with no gene match: 7. This CDR3 spans 15 amino acids. The chain's CDR3 is CASSKPGLASYEQYF. In DNA, the CDR3 is TGTGCCAGCAGCAAACCGGGACTAGCTTCCTACGAGCAGTACTTC.